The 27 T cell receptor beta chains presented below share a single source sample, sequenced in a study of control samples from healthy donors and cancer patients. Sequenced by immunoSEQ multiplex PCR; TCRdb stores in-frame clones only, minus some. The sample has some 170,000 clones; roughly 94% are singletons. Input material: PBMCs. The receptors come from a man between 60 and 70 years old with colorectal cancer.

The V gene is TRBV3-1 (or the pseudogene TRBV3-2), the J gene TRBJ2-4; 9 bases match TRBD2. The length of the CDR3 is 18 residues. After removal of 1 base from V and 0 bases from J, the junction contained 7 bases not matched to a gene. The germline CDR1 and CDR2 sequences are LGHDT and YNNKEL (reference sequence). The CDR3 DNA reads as TGTGCCAGCAGCCAAGTCGCCGGCGGGGGGGTAGCCAAAAACATTCAGTACTTC. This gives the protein CASSQVAGGGVAKNIQYF.

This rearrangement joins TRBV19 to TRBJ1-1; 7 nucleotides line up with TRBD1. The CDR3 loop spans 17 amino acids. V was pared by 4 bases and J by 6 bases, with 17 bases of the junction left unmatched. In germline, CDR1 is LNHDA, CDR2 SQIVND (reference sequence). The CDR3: CASSSKTGATGKAEAFF. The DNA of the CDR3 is TGTGCCAGTAGTAGTAAAACAGGGGCTACCGGGAAGGCTGAAGCTTTCTTT.

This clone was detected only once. The DNA for the CDR3 is TGTGCCATCAGTGAGGGCGGGACAGCGAACACCGGGGAGCTGTTTTTT. It yields the protein CAISEGGTANTGELFF. The chain carries TRBV10-3 and TRBJ2-2; tentatively, D is TRBD1 (7 bases). The germline V and J ends were trimmed by 2 bases and 0 bases, with 10 bases remaining between them. Germline-derived CDR1 and CDR2 are ENHRY and SYGVKD. This CDR3 is built from 16 residues.

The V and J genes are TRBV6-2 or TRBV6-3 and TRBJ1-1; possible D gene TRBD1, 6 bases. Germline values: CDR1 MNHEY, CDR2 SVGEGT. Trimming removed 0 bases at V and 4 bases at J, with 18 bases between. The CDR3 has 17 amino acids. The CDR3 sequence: CASSYSIRGGRGTEAFF. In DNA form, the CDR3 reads TGTGCCAGCAGTTACTCGATTCGGGGGGGCAGGGGCACTGAAGCTTTCTTT.

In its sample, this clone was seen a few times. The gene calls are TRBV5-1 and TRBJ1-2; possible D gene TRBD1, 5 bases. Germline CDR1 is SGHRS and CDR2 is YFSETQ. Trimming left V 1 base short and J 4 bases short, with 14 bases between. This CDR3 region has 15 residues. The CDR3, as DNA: TGCGCCAGCAGCTTGAATAAAGCAGGGACCTATGGCTACACCTTC. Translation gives CASSLNKAGTYGYTF.

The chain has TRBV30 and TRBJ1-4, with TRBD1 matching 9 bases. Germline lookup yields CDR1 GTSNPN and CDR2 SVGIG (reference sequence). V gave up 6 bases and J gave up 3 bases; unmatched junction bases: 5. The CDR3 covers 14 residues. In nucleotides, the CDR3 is TGTGCCTGTGACAGGGGGTTACCTAATGAAAAACTGTTTTTT. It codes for CACDRGLPNEKLFF.

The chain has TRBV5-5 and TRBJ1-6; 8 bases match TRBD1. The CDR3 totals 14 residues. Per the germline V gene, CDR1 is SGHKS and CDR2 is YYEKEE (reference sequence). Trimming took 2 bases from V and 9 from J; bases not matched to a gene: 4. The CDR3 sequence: CASSFGQGVSPLHF. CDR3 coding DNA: TGTGCCAGCAGCTTTGGACAGGGTGTTTCACCCCTCCACTTT.

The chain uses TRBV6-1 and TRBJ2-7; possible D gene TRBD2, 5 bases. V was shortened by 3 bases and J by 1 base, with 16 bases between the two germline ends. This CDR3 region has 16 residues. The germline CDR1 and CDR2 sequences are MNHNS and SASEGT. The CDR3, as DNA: TGTGCCAGCAGTGATGAGGGCAGCTACTTGTCCTACGAGCAGTACTTC. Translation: CASSDEGSYLSYEQYF.

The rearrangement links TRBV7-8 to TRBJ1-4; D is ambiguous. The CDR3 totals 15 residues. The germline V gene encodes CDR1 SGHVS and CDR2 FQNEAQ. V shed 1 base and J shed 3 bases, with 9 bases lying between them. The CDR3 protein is CASSLVVGPNEKLFF. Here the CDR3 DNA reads TGTGCCAGCAGCTTAGTGGTCGGACCTAATGAAAAACTGTTTTTT.

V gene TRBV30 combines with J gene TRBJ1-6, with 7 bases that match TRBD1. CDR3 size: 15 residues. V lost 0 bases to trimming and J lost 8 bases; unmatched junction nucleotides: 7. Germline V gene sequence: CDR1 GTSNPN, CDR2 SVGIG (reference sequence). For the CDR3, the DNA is TGTGCCTGGAGTGTACAGGCAGGGGGGGATTCACCCCTCCACTTT. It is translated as CAWSVQAGGDSPLHF.

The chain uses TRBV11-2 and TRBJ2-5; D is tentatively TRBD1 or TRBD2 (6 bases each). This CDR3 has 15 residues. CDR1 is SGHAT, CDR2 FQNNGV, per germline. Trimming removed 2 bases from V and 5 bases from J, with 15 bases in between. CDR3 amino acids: CASSLSYRAGETQYF. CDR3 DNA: TGTGCCAGCAGCTTAAGTTACAGGGCGGGGGAGACCCAGTACTTC. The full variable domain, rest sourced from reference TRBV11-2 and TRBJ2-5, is EAGVAQSPRYKIIEKRQSVAFWCNPISGHATLYWYQQILGQGPKLLIQFQNNGVVDDSQLPKDRFSAERLKGVDSTLKIQPAKLEDSAVYLCASSLSYRAGETQYFGPGTRLLVL.

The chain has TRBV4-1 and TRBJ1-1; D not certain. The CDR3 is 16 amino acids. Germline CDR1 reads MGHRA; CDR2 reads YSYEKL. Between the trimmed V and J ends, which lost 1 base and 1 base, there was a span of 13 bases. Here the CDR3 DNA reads TGCGCCAGCAGCCAAGGGTATGGGATTCAGAACACTGAAGCTTTCTTT. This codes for CASSQGYGIQNTEAFF.

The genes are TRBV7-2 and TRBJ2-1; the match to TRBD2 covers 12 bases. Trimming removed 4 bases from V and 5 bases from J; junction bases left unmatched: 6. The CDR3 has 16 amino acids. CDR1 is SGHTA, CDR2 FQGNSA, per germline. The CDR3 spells CASSSRTSGANNEQFF. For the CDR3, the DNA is TGTGCCAGCAGCTCTCGGACTAGCGGGGCTAACAATGAGCAGTTCTTC.

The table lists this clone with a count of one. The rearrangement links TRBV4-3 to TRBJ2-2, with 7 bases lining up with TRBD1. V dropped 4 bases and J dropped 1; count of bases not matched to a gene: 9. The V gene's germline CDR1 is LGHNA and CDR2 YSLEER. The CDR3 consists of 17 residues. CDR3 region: CASSLSGQILNTGELFF. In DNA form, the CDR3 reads TGCGCCAGCAGCCTATCGGGACAGATCCTGAACACCGGGGAGCTGTTTTTT.

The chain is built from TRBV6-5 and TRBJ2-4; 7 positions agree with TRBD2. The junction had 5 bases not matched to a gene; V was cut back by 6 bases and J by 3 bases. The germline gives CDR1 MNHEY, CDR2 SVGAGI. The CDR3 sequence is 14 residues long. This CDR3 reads CASRSTGGKNIQYF. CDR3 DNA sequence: TGTGCCAGCAGATCCACGGGGGGCAAAAACATTCAGTACTTC.

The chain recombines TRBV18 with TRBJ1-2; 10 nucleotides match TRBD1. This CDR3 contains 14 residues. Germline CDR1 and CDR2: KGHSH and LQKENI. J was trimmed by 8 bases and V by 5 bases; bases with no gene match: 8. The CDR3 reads CASSAGQGSWGYTF. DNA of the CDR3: TGTGCCAGCTCAGCGGGACAGGGGAGTTGGGGCTACACCTTC.

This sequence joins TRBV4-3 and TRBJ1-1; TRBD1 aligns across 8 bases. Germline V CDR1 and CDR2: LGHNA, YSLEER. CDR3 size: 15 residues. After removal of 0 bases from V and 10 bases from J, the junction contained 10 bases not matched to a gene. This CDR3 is CASSQDWTGFTGAFF. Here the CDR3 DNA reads TGCGCCAGCAGCCAAGATTGGACAGGGTTCACAGGAGCTTTCTTT.

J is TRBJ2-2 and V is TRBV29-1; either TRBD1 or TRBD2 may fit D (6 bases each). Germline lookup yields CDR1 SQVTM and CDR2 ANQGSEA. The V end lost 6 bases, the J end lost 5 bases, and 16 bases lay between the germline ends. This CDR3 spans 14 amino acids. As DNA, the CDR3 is TGCAGCGTGGGCTCAGGGGCGGGAACCGGGGAGCTGTTTTTT. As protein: CSVGSGAGTGELFF.

CDR3 loop: CASSLSAGGYNSPLHF. CDR3 bases: TGTGCCAGCAGTTTATCAGCAGGGGGTTATAATTCACCCCTCCACTTT. The V and J genes are TRBV28 and TRBJ1-6; 7 nucleotides line up with TRBD1. From germline, CDR1 is MDHEN and CDR2 SYDVKM. Germline trimming cut 1 base from V and 4 bases from J; bases unmatched to any gene: 4. The CDR3 is made up of 16 amino acids.

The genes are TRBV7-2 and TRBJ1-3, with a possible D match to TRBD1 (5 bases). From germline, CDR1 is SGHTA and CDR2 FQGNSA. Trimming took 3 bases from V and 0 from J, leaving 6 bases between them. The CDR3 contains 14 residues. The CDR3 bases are TGTGCCAGCAGCTTCGGGACCTCTGGAAACACCATATATTTT. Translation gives CASSFGTSGNTIYF.

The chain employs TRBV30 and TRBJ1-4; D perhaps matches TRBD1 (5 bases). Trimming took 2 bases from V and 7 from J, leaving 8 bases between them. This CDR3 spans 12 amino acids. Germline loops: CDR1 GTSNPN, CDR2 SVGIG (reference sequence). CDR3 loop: CAWSNQGEKLFF. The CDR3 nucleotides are TGTGCCTGGAGTAATCAGGGTGAAAAACTGTTTTTT.

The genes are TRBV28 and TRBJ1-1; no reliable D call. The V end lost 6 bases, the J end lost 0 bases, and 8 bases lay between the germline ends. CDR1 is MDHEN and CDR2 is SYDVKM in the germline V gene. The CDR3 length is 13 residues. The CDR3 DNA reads TGTGCCAGCAGGACCTATATGAACACTGAAGCTTTCTTT. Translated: CASRTYMNTEAFF.

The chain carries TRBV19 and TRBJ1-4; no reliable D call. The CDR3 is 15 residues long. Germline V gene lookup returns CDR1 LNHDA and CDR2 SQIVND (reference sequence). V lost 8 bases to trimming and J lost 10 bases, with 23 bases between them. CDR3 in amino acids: CASSAEVGGSGKLFF. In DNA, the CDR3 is TGTGCCAGTTCGGCGGAGGTAGGTGGCTCGGGAAAACTGTTTTTT.

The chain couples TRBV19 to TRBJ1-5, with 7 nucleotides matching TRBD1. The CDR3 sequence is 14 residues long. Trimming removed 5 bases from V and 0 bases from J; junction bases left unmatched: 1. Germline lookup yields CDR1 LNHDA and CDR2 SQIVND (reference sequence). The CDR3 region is CASSDRASNQPQHF. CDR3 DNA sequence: TGTGCCAGTAGTGACAGGGCTAGCAATCAGCCCCAGCATTTT.

CDR3 region: CAWSRLARETQYF. CDR3 nucleotides: TGTGCCTGGAGTCGGCTAGCAAGGGAGACCCAGTACTTC. The chain recombines TRBV30 with TRBJ2-5, with D perhaps TRBD2 (5 bases). Germline V gives CDR1 GTSNPN, CDR2 SVGIG (reference sequence). CDR3 length equals 13 residues. The V end was cut by 2 bases, the J end by 5 bases, with 12 bases between. The variable domain in full, with the rest retrieved from reference TRBV30 and TRBJ2-5, is SQTIHQWPATLVQPVGSPLSLECTVEGTSNPNLYWYRQAAGRGLQLLFYSVGIGQISSEVPQNLSASRPQDRQFILSSKKLLLSDSGFYLCAWSRLARETQYFGPGTRLLVL.

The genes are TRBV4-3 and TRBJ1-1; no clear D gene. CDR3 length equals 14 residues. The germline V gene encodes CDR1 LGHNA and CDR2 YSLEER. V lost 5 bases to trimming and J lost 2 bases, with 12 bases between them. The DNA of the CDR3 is TGCGCCAGCAGCGTCGGACGCAAAAACACTGAAGCTTTCTTT. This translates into CASSVGRKNTEAFF.

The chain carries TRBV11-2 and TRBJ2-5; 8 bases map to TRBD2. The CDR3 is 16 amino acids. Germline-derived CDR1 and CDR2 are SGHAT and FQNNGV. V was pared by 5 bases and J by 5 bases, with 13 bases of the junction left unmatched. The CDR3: CASSIVSGAQGETQYF. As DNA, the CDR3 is TGTGCCAGCAGCATAGTTAGCGGGGCCCAGGGGGAGACCCAGTACTTC.